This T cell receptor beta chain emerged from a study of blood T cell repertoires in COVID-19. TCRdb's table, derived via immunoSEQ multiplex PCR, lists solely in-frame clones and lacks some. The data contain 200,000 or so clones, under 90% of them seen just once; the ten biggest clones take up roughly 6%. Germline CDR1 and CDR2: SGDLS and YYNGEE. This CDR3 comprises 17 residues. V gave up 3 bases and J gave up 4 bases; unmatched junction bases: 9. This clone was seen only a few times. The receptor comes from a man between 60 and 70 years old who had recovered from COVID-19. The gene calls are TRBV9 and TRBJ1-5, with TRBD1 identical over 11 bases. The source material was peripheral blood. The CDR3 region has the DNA TGTGCCAGCAGCGGTCCACCGGGACAGGGGGGTAATCAGCCCCAGCATTTT. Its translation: CASSGPPGQGGNQPQHF.